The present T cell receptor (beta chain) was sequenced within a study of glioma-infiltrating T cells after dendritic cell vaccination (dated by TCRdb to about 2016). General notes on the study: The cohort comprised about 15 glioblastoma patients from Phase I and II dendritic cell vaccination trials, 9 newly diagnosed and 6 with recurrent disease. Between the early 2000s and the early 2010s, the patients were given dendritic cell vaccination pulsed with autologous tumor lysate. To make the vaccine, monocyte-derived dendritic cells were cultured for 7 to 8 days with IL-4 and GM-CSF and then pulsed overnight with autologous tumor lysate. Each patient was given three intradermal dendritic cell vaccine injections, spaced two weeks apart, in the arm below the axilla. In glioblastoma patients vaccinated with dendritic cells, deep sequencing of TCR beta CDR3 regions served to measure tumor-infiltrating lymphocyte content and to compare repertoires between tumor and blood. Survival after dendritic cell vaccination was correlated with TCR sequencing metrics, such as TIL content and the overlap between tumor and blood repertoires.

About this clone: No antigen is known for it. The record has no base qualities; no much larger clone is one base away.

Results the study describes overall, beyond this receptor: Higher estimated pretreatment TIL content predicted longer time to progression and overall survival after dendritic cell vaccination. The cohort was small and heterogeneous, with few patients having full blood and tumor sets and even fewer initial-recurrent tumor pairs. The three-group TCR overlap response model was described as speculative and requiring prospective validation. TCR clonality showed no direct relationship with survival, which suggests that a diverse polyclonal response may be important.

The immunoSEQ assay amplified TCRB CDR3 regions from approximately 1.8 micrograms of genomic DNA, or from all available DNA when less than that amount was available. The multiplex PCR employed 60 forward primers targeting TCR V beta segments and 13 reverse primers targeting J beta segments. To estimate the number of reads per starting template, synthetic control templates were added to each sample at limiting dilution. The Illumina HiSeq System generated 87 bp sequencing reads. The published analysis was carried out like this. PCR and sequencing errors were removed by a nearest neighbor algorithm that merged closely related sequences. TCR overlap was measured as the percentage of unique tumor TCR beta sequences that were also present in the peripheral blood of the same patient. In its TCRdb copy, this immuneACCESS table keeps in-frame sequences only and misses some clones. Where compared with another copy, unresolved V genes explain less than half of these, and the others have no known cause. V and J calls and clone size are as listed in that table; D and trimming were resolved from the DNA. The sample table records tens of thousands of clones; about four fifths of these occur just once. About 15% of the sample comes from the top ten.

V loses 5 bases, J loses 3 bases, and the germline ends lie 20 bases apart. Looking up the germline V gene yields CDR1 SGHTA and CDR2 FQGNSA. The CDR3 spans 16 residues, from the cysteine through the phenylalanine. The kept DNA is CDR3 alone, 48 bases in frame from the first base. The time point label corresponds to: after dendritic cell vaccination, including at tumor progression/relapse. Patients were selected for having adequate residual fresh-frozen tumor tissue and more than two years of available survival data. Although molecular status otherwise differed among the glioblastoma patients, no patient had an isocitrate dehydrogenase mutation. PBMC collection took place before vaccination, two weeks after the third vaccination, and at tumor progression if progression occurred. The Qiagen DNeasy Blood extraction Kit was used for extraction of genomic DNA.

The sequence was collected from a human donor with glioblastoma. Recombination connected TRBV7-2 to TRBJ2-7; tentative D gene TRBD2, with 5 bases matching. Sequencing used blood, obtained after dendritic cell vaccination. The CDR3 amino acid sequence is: CASSRDAALRGYEQYF. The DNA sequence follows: TGTGCCAGCAGCCGGGATGCGGCCCTACGGGGCTACGAGCAGTACTTC.